These T cell receptor beta chains were read from a single sample in a study of T cell changes during pregnancy in multiple sclerosis. Sequencing was performed with immunoSEQ multiplex PCR; in TCRdb, only in-frame clones are kept and a portion is missing. This sample yields 79,000 or so clones, of which 90% to 95% are seen a single time; around 0.2% belongs to the top ten. This specimen consisted of CD4+ T cells from peripheral blood mononuclear cells, obtained before pregnancy. These receptors all come from a female donor with multiple sclerosis, enrolled in a pregnancy study. CDR3s include the opening cysteine and the closing phenylalanine or tryptophan. Fields, in order: J gene, V gene, D gene, clone size, CDR3 length, CDR3 DNA, CDR3 protein. A D gene is named only where the DNA matches it firmly. Clone size is shown for a subset of rows, as once, few, many or a class of expanded clone.

>TRBJ2-7|TRBV19|TRBD1|-|13
TGTGCCAGTAGTCCGGGACAGCCTTACGAGCAGTACTTC
CASSPGQPYEQYF
>TRBJ1-5|TRBV2|TRBD1|once|15
TGTGCCAGCACCAAAGACAGGGGAGGCAATCAGCCCCAGCATTTT
CASTKDRGGNQPQHF
>TRBJ1-1|TRBV19|TRBD1|-|14
TGTGCCAGTACCCCCGGGACAGAGAACACTGAAGCTTTCTTT
CASTPGTENTEAFF
>TRBJ2-1|TRBV4-1|-|once|12
TGCGCCAGCAGCCAGGGGCGAGATGAGCAGTTCTTC
CASSQGRDEQFF
>TRBJ2-5|TRBV5-4|-|-|14
TGTGCCAGCAGCTTGGGTCACCTCGGGGAGACCCAGTACTTC
CASSLGHLGETQYF
>TRBJ2-7|TRBV5-1|-|-|16
TGCGCCAGCAGCTTGGCCGTGGGCGGGGCAGGAAACGAGCAGTACTTC
CASSLAVGGAGNEQYF
>TRBJ1-2|TRBV2|-|-|15
TGTGCCAGCAAACCGGACAGTCCCTCTGGGTATGGCTACACCTTC
CASKPDSPSGYGYTF
>TRBJ1-1|TRBV29-1|-|-|13
TGCAGCGTTGTTCAGGGATTGAACACTGAAGCTTTCTTT
CSVVQGLNTEAFF
>TRBJ2-7|TRBV6-1|TRBD1|-|17
TGTGCCAGCAGTGAAAGGGGCGACAGGGGGCCCTCCTACGAGCAGTACTTC
CASSERGDRGPSYEQYF
>TRBJ2-5|TRBV6-4|TRBD2|-|15
TGTGCCAGCACCGGACTAGCGGGAGGTTCGGGGACCCAGTACTTC
CASTGLAGGSGTQYF
>TRBJ1-6|TRBV27|-|once|18
TGTGCCAGCAGTTTATGGGCTCCCTCCCGAGGGGGTAATTCACCCCTCCACTTT
CASSLWAPSRGGNSPLHF
>TRBJ2-7|TRBV6-6|-|-|15
TGTGCCAGCAGTCCCTCTGCCGGGAGACGCTACGAGCAGTACTTC
CASSPSAGRRYEQYF
>TRBJ1-4|TRBV2|-|-|15
TGTGCCAGCAGTCCCGAACAGACAACTAATGAAAAACTGTTTTTT
CASSPEQTTNEKLFF
>TRBJ1-1|TRBV6-5|-|once|14
TGTGCCAGCAGTTACTCCAGGGTGAGCCCTGAAGCTTTCTTT
CASSYSRVSPEAFF
>TRBJ2-1|TRBV5-1|-|-|14
TGCGCCAGCAGCCCCGGGACACTTAACAATGAGCAGTTCTTC
CASSPGTLNNEQFF
>TRBJ1-1|TRBV5-6|TRBD1|-|17
TGTGCCAGCAGCCCCCCTTTCGGACAGGCCTCGAACACTGAAGCTTTCTTT
CASSPPFGQASNTEAFF
>TRBJ1-4|TRBV30|TRBD1|-|14
TGTGCCTGGAGGGGTCGACAGGGAGCAGAAAAACTGTTTTTT
CAWRGRQGAEKLFF
>TRBJ1-4|TRBV27|TRBD1|-|15
TGTGCCAGCAGGCCCTTGGGACAGACTAATGAAAAACTGTTTTTT
CASRPLGQTNEKLFF
>TRBJ2-3|TRBV2|TRBD1|-|16
TGTGCCAGCAGATACAGGGGGCGCCCTGACACAGATACGCAGTATTTT
CASRYRGRPDTDTQYF
>TRBJ2-1|TRBV10-3|-|-|12
TGTGCCATCAGTGGAGACTTCTATGAGCAGTTCTTC
CAISGDFYEQFF
>TRBJ1-5|TRBV19|-|-|17
TGTGCCAGTAGTATGTGGGCGGGGCAGGGACGCAATCAGCCCCAGCATTTT
CASSMWAGQGRNQPQHF
>TRBJ1-5|TRBV5-5|-|-|16
TGTGCCAGCAGCTTGTGGGGAGGGGGAAACGCTCAGCCCCAGCATTTT
CASSLWGGGNAQPQHF
>TRBJ1-1|TRBV7-8|TRBD1|once|15
TGTGCCAGCAGCATTCGGGGACAGATGAACACTGAAGCTTTCTTT
CASSIRGQMNTEAFF
>TRBJ2-5|TRBV7-6|TRBD2|-|13
TGTGCCAGCAGCTCACTAGCGTCTGATACCCAGTACTTC
CASSSLASDTQYF
>TRBJ2-1|TRBV7-2|TRBD2|once|16
TGTGCCAGCAGCTTACTAGCGGGAGGCTCCCACAATGAGCAGTTCTTC
CASSLLAGGSHNEQFF
>TRBJ2-5|TRBV11-2|-|-|15
TGTGCCAGCAGCTTAGTAACAGACGCTTCAGGGACCCAGTACTTC
CASSLVTDASGTQYF
>TRBJ1-2|TRBV6-5|TRBD1|-|13
TGTGCCAGCAGTGTGGACAGGGGTGATGGCTACACCTTC
CASSVDRGDGYTF
>TRBJ2-1|TRBV10-3|TRBD2|-|13
TGTGCCGGGGGGGGAAGTGGGGATAATGAGCAGTTCTTC
CAGGGSGDNEQFF
>TRBJ1-6|TRBV30|-|-|14
TGTGCCTGGAGTGTACCAGGGTGGGATTCACCCCTCCACTTT
CAWSVPGWDSPLHF
>TRBJ2-7|TRBV6-1|TRBD1|-|15
TGTGCCAGCAGTGCGCGACAGGGGGCCTCCTACGAGCAGTACTTC
CASSARQGASYEQYF